This section outlines one T cell receptor beta chain sequence together with its context. Its antigen is currently unknown. This record belongs to a study of long-term antiretroviral therapy in people with HIV. Points from the study as a whole: Blood was collected between about 2003 and 2018, possibly under older ART regimens. Increased diversity was seen after ART, yet it remained lower than in transplant donor controls.

This CDR3 contains 16 residues. Germline lookup yields CDR1 SGDLS and CDR2 YYNGEE. V shed 0 bases, J shed 4 bases, and the junction held 6 bases outside the gene matches. With survey level as its setting, the immunoSEQ assay was v3.0. Each sample aimed for about 35,000-50,000 sequenced T-cell genomes. Sequenced by immunoSEQ multiplex PCR; TCRdb stores in-frame clones only, minus some. The table lists fewer than 30,000 clones, about 96% of them singletons, with approximately 8.8% in the top ten. The chain is built from TRBV9 and TRBJ2-1, with 8 bases identical to TRBD1. The sample in question was unsorted PBMCs, obtained 5.3 years after starting antiretroviral therapy. The origin of this receptor is a young man with HIV. CDR3 bases: TGTGCCAGCAGCGTAGGCAACAGGGGGAGGTACAATGAGCAGTTCTTC. This gives the protein CASSVGNRGRYNEQFF.